This TCR beta chain was recorded in a study of blood T cell repertoires in COVID-19. The overall study: Specimens from acute and convalescent COVID-19 originated in the United States, Italy and Spain.

The data were produced by immunoSEQ multiplex PCR, yet TCRdb's version contains in-frame clones alone and is incomplete. The sample yields hundreds of thousands of clones, around 88% seen once. This CDR3 has 15 residues. The germline V gene has CDR1 SGHTA and CDR2 FQGNSA. With V trimmed by 5 bases and J by 0 bases, 5 bases remained unmatched. The specimen was peripheral blood. This clonotype was sampled from an elderly man with acute or convalescent COVID-19. This chain connects TRBV7-2 to TRBJ2-3; 7 bases are a match to TRBD2. CDR3 in amino acids: CASSPTSSSTDTQYF. CDR3 bases: TGTGCCAGCAGCCCGACTAGCTCTAGCACAGATACGCAGTATTTT.